Listed below are T cell receptor beta chains from one sample, sequenced in a study of T cells in Graves' hyperthyroidism and ophthalmopathy. TCRdb passed the multiplex PCR reads through MiXCR, listing each CDR3 protein once. This sample yields approximately 510,000 distinct CDR3 sequences, of which 35% to 50% are seen a single time; around 44% belongs to the top ten. The sequenced sample consisted of peripheral blood or thyroid tissue (not recorded which). The source of these receptors is an adult woman with Graves' disease, either hyperthyroidism or ophthalmopathy (not recorded which). Each CDR3 is given with its conserved first and last residue. The D gene is left open where the match is weak.

j_call d_call v_call cdr3_aa
TRBJ1-5 . TRBV5-6 CASSLARGMSNQPQHF
TRBJ1-2 TRBD1 TRBV28 CASSFPGTDYGYTF
TRBJ1-5 TRBD1 TRBV5-6 CASSWGQYQPQHF
TRBJ2-5 . TRBV24-1 CATSDLAETQYF
TRBJ1-4 . TRBV13 CASSLGNYNEKLFF
TRBJ1-6 . TRBV12-3/TRBV12-4 CASSLILSSPLHF
TRBJ1-4 . TRBV25-1 CASREANEKLFF
TRBJ1-6 . TRBV15 CATSRERGSVALHF
TRBJ1-2 TRBD1 TRBV20-1 CSASRDRVGGYTF
TRBJ2-5 . TRBV5-5 CASSLRVNREGETQYF
TRBJ2-7 . TRBV7-6 CASSFQGFGEQYF
TRBJ1-1 . TRBV15 CATSRDRSGSEAFF
TRBJ2-2 . TRBV24-1 CATSETGTLRELFF
TRBJ1-4 . TRBV2 CASISRATNEKLFF
TRBJ1-1 . TRBV20-1 CSARVHTPRYEAFF
TRBJ2-7 TRBD2 TRBV29-1 CSVEGLAGEYEQYF
TRBJ2-7 TRBD2 TRBV28 CASSTAGRGKTEYF
TRBJ2-7 TRBD1 TRBV15 CATSRDRVSYEQYF
TRBJ1-6 . TRBV4-1 CASSQDVSESPLHF
TRBJ2-3 . TRBV25-1 CASGPGNTQYF
TRBJ1-2 . TRBV29-1 CSVESGRGGYTF
TRBJ1-5 . TRBV6-4 CARRGRERGQPQHF
TRBJ2-7 . TRBV5-1 CASSQGSQGAEQYF
TRBJ1-5 . TRBV19 CASSFRGDQPQHF
TRBJ1-1 . TRBV5-6 CASSFSSMNTEAFF
TRBJ2-5 . TRBV9 CASSVGASLQETQYF
TRBJ2-7 . TRBV25-1 CASSGIQTYEQYF